One and the same sample provided the 27 T cell receptor beta chains below, sequenced in a study of graft-versus-host responses after intestinal transplantation. Their recognized antigens are unknown. Assay: immunoSEQ multiplex PCR; the TCRdb copy retains only in-frame clones and omits some. The profile shows 90,000 to 120,000 clones, roughly 87% of them singletons. Sequencing was performed on unstimulated CD4+ T cells sorted from spleen or lymph node cells, taken before intestinal transplant. These receptors all come from a human donor who received an intestinal transplant.

This clone was detected only a few times. The chain is built from TRBV6-6 and TRBJ1-2; TRBD1 might be the D (5 bases). With 2 bases removed from V and 5 bases from J, the gap between germline ends came to 9 bases. The CDR3 is made up of 13 amino acids. Germline loops: CDR1 MNHNY, CDR2 SVGAGI (reference sequence). CDR3 nucleotide sequence: TGTGCCAGCAGTTACGATGGGGCTTATGGCTACACCTTC. Protein: CASSYDGAYGYTF.

The V and J genes are TRBV6-5 and TRBJ2-3; unclear D gene. Germline V lookup: CDR1 MNHEY, CDR2 SVGAGI. This CDR3 contains 13 residues. Trimming stripped 6 bases from V and 1 base from J, with 8 bases between. The CDR3 DNA sequence: TGTGCCAGCAGGGCAGGCCGCACAGATACGCAGTATTTT. Translating gives CASRAGRTDTQYF.

The rearrangement uses TRBV25-1 and TRBJ2-5; TRBD1 is a possible D gene (8 bases). Germline-derived CDR1 and CDR2 are MGHDK and SYGVNS. This CDR3 has 17 residues. Trimming stripped 6 bases from V and 2 bases from J, with 22 bases between. CDR3 in DNA: TGTGCCAGCAGGGGATCCGGACAGGGAGGGGCACAAGAGACCCAGTACTTC. Translated: CASRGSGQGGAQETQYF.

This rearrangement joins TRBV7-3 to TRBJ2-1, with TRBD2 identical over 8 bases. V dropped 5 bases and J dropped 7; count of bases not matched to a gene: 7. From germline, CDR1 is SGHTA and CDR2 FQGTGA. This CDR3 region has 14 residues. The CDR3 sequence: CASSPGGAGNEQFF. CDR3 coding DNA: TGTGCCAGCAGCCCCGGGGGGGCGGGGAATGAGCAGTTCTTC.

The table lists this clone with a few counts. The chain carries TRBV19 and TRBJ2-5; 9 nucleotides line up with TRBD1. This CDR3 has 15 residues. The germline V gene has CDR1 LNHDA and CDR2 SQIVND (reference sequence). V was pared by 6 bases and J by 7 bases, with 12 bases of the junction left unmatched. Here the CDR3 reads CASSPGQGPTWTQYF. The CDR3 nucleotides read TGTGCCAGTAGCCCTGGACAGGGGCCAACTTGGACCCAGTACTTC.

The chain links TRBV2 to TRBJ2-6; D is uncertain. The germline V gene encodes CDR1 SNHLY and CDR2 FYNNEI. The V end was cut by 8 bases, the J end by 4 bases, with 9 bases between. The CDR3 loop spans 13 amino acids. The CDR3 coding sequence is TGTGCCAGCGACGTGGAGGGGGCCAACGTCCTGACTTTC. Encoded protein: CASDVEGANVLTF.

The chain carries TRBV10-3 and TRBJ1-2; no clear D gene. V shed 8 bases and J shed 1 base, with 11 bases lying between them. Germline V CDR1 and CDR2: ENHRY, SYGVKD. This CDR3 region has 13 residues. CDR3 loop: CAIAREFNYGYTF. CDR3 DNA: TGTGCCATCGCGCGGGAATTTAACTATGGCTACACCTTC.

This chain connects TRBV2 to TRBJ2-5, with TRBD1 matching over 7 bases. The CDR3 runs to 13 residues. CDR1 is SNHLY, CDR2 FYNNEI, per germline. With V trimmed by 6 bases and J by 3 bases, 4 bases remained unmatched. DNA of the CDR3: TGTGCCAGCAGGCCGGGACAGAAAGAGACCCAGTACTTC. Amino acids: CASRPGQKETQYF.

The gene calls are TRBV2 and TRBJ2-2; 14 bases align to TRBD2. Per the germline V gene, CDR1 is SNHLY and CDR2 is FYNNEI. With V trimmed by 4 bases and J by 6 bases, 4 bases remained unmatched. The CDR3 loop spans 16 amino acids. This chain's CDR3 is CASSALGLAGAGELFF. The CDR3 nucleotides read TGTGCCAGCAGTGCATTGGGACTAGCGGGAGCCGGGGAGCTGTTTTTT.

This clone appeared a few times. V gene TRBV5-6 combines with J gene TRBJ1-1; D may be TRBD1 (5 bases). The CDR3 consists of 16 residues. Germline CDR1 is SGHDT and CDR2 is YYEEEE. V dropped 4 bases and J dropped 3 bases, with 19 bases sitting between them. The CDR3 coding sequence is TGTGCCAGCAGCCTTCTTTGGGTGGGGGTGGACACTGAAGCTTTCTTT. Translation gives CASSLLWVGVDTEAFF.

The chain employs TRBV7-9 and TRBJ2-7; TRBD1 is a possible D gene (6 bases). With 3 bases removed from V and 4 bases from J, the gap between germline ends came to 10 bases. Germline V gene lookup returns CDR1 SEHNR and CDR2 FQNEAQ (reference sequence). This CDR3 has 13 residues. This chain's CDR3 is CASSLMQGYEQYF. The CDR3 region has the DNA TGTGCCAGCAGCTTGATGCAGGGGTACGAGCAGTACTTC.

V and J are TRBV6-1 and TRBJ1-2, with a possible D match to TRBD1 (6 bases). The CDR3 is 16 residues long. Trimming shortened V by 2 bases and J by 2 bases, and 15 bases separated the two germline ends. The germline CDR1 and CDR2 sequences are MNHNS and SASEGT. Written as DNA, the CDR3 is TGTGCCAGCAGTGAAACCGGGACATTGTCAAACTATGGCTACACCTTC. Translating gives CASSETGTLSNYGYTF.

This chain's CDR3 is CASSLMASGNNEQFF. CDR3 DNA sequence: TGTGCCAGCAGCTTAATGGCTAGCGGAAACAATGAGCAGTTCTTC. The rearrangement links TRBV7-9 to TRBJ2-1, with TRBD2 matching 7 bases. Germline lookup yields CDR1 SEHNR and CDR2 FQNEAQ (reference sequence). After removal of 2 bases from V and 5 bases from J, the junction contained 6 bases not matched to a gene. CDR3 size: 15 residues. The complete variable domain, with remaining parts taken from reference TRBV7-9 and TRBJ2-1, reads DTGVSQNPRHKITKRGQNVTFRCDPISEHNRLYWYRQTLGQGPEFLTYFQNEAQLEKSRLLSDRFSAERPKGSFSTLEIQRTEQGDSAMYLCASSLMASGNNEQFFGPGTRLTVL.

The chain carries TRBV5-1 and TRBJ1-4; 8 bases map to TRBD1. Losses at the gene ends were 4 bases for V and 8 bases for J; bases not matched to a gene: 16. There are 17 residues in the CDR3. Germline values: CDR1 SGHRS, CDR2 YFSETQ. CDR3 loop: CASSPGQGASRGEKLFF. CDR3 nucleotide sequence: TGCGCCAGCAGCCCCGGACAGGGCGCAAGCCGCGGCGAAAAACTGTTTTTT.

The chain employs TRBV4-1 and TRBJ1-2; D gene unclear. Germline-derived CDR1 and CDR2 are MGHRA and YSYEKL. This CDR3 comprises 13 residues. With 0 bases removed from V and 8 bases from J, the gap between germline ends came to 10 bases. The chain's CDR3 is CASSQEGGSGYTF. Written as DNA, the CDR3 is TGCGCCAGCAGCCAAGAAGGTGGGTCCGGCTACACCTTC.

V and J are TRBV4-2 and TRBJ1-1; possible D gene TRBD1, 6 bases. V was clipped by 0 bases and J by 8 bases, with 10 bases between them. The CDR3 has 13 amino acids. Germline CDR1 and CDR2: LGHNA and YNFKEQ. The CDR3: CASSQEGAGEAFF. Here the CDR3 DNA reads TGTGCCAGCAGCCAAGAGGGGGCGGGGGAAGCTTTCTTT.

The chain is built from TRBV7-6 and TRBJ2-2, with no clear D. This CDR3 has 16 residues. Germline values: CDR1 SGHVS, CDR2 FNYEAQ. Trimming removed 5 bases at V and 0 bases at J, with 13 bases between. Written as DNA, the CDR3 is TGTGCCAGCAGCCCGCGAGCGAGCACGAACACCGGGGAGCTGTTTTTT. The encoded protein is CASSPRASTNTGELFF.

This clone was counted once. The chain employs TRBV5-1 and TRBJ2-1; 7 bases map to TRBD2. After removal of 4 bases from V and 4 bases from J, the junction contained 17 bases not matched to a gene. There are 18 residues in the CDR3. The germline gives CDR1 SGHRS, CDR2 YFSETQ. The CDR3, as DNA: TGCGCCAGCAGCGAGATACCTAGCGGCCCTGTAGTTTACAATGAGCAGTTCTTC. It encodes CASSEIPSGPVVYNEQFF.

V gene TRBV5-1 combines with J gene TRBJ2-7; D not resolved. Germline V gene data show CDR1 as SGHRS and CDR2 as YFSETQ. The CDR3 covers 13 residues. V lost 2 bases and J lost 3, with 9 bases in between. The CDR3 protein is CASSFGSFYEQYF. Written as DNA, the CDR3 is TGCGCCAGCAGCTTCGGCAGTTTCTACGAGCAGTACTTC.

As to this clone: Additional DNA sequences in this sample encode the identical CDR3. This chain links TRBV7-9 with TRBJ1-2; D is unresolved. V shed 9 bases and J shed 4 bases, with 12 bases lying between them. CDR1 and CDR2 (germline): SEHNR, FQNEAQ (reference sequence). CDR3 length: 12 amino acids. CDR3 bases: TGTGCCAGGCAGGCGGACTCCTATGGCTACACCTTC. It translates to CARQADSYGYTF.

The chain is built from TRBV14 and TRBJ2-5; possible D gene TRBD2, 5 bases. This CDR3 spans 14 amino acids. The germline V gene has CDR1 SGHDN and CDR2 FVKESK. The V end lost 0 bases, the J end lost 7 bases, and 12 bases lay between the germline ends. CDR3 amino acids: CASSQDILAGTQYF. The CDR3 nucleotides read TGTGCCAGCAGCCAAGATATCCTAGCTGGGACCCAGTACTTC. Combining the CDR3 with reference TRBV14 and TRBJ2-5 gives the whole variable domain EAGVTQFPSHSVIEKGQTVTLRCDPISGHDNLYWYRRVMGKEIKFLLHFVKESKQDESGMPNNRFLAERTGGTYSTLKVQPAELEDSGVYFCASSQDILAGTQYFGPGTRLLVL.

V usage is TRBV9 and J usage is TRBJ1-1, with unresolved D. The V gene lost 1 base and the J gene lost 3 bases, with 7 bases spanning the gap. Germline assignment: CDR1 SGDLS and CDR2 YYNGEE. The CDR3 loop spans 13 amino acids. The CDR3 DNA reads TGTGCCAGCAGCGTAATGAGGGACACTGAAGCTTTCTTT. Translating it yields CASSVMRDTEAFF.

This clone was seen a few times. V gene TRBV10-3 combines with J gene TRBJ2-7; 7 positions agree with TRBD1. The germline V gene encodes CDR1 ENHRY and CDR2 SYGVKD. V gave up 0 bases and J gave up 2 bases; unmatched junction bases: 4. This CDR3 comprises 15 residues. The DNA for the CDR3 is TGTGCCATCAGTGAGTCGAACGGACAGGCCTACGAGCAGTACTTC. It encodes CAISESNGQAYEQYF.

The chain carries TRBV18 and TRBJ2-3; 7 bases map to TRBD2. The CDR3 sequence is 16 residues long. V was pared by 0 bases and J by 3 bases, with 6 bases of the junction left unmatched. Per germline, CDR1 KGHSH and CDR2 LQKENI. DNA of the CDR3: TGTGCCAGCTCACCACCGGGCGGGAGTATTACAGATACGCAGTATTTT. Translated: CASSPPGGSITDTQYF.

The chain employs TRBV18 and TRBJ2-5; 10 positions match TRBD1. From germline, CDR1 is KGHSH and CDR2 LQKENI. With 3 bases clipped from V and 7 bases from J, the junction kept 5 bases outside the gene matches. The length of the CDR3 is 14 residues. DNA for the CDR3: TGTGCCAGCTCACCGGGACAGGGGCTTGGGACCCAGTACTTC. This translates into CASSPGQGLGTQYF.

This clone was seen only a few times. The rearrangement links TRBV27 to TRBJ2-5; a weak D match, TRBD2 (5 bases). Germline V gene data show CDR1 as MNHEY and CDR2 as SMNVEV (reference sequence). The CDR3 is made up of 13 amino acids. Trimming cost V 10 bases and J 1 base, with 13 bases left between them. The CDR3, as DNA: TGTGCCACCTCCTCGGACTTCCAAGAGACCCAGTACTTC. Translated, it gives CATSSDFQETQYF.

As to this clone: Other DNA sequences in this sample translate to the same CDR3. J is TRBJ2-1 and V is TRBV10-3; D possibly matches TRBD1 or TRBD2 (5 bases each). Germline CDR1 and CDR2: ENHRY and SYGVKD. CDR3 size: 12 residues. Trimming removed 4 bases from V and 7 bases from J, with 8 bases in between. Written as DNA, the CDR3 is TGTGCCATCAGTGGGGACGGGAATGAGCAGTTCTTC. Translated: CAISGDGNEQFF.